This TCR beta chain was sequenced in a study of T cell responses to AZD1222 COVID-19 vaccine (dated by TCRdb to about 2021). At the level of the whole study: AZD1222 recipients whose second dose came at about 4 weeks and those whose second dose came at about 12 weeks were combined into one group, since spike-specific TCR depth and breadth did not differ between the two schedules. TCR sequencing covered fewer than 250 trial participants: nearly 210 given two doses of AZD1222 and 26 given two doses of MenACWY control vaccine. Trial participants were enrolled into age subgroups of 18-55, 56-69 and 70-plus years, which contained approximately 150, 28 and 58 TCR-sequenced participants, respectively.

Results the study describes overall, beyond this receptor: Spike-specific TCR breadth and depth rose significantly after two AZD1222 doses compared with day 0 and with MenACWY recipients. In the small 56-69-year group, the increase in depth fell short of significance, most likely because of low power. No day 14 peak-response samples were available, so repertoires were characterized only after the peak T cell response. Nearly half of unique spike-specific TCRs reportedly recognized epitopes outside regions mutated in the B.1.351 and B.1.1.7 variants. Participants were mostly white British and included more females than males, and it was suggested by the authors that clonal diversity may have been underestimated. CD4 TCRs associated with the vaccine covered the entire spike protein, and the dominant responses were in regions 160-218 and 743-854. Conclusions about previously exposed vaccinees are limited, since just a handful of AZD1222 recipients were seropositive for SARS-CoV-2 at baseline.

This specimen's time point label, per the study, means: baseline before first vaccination. Vaccinee samples came from UK trials COV001 and COV002, including a single-blind randomized controlled phase 2/3 trial of AZD1222 (ChAdOx1 nCoV-19) in healthy adults. Trial participant PBMC samples were collected at day 0 and day 28 after the second dose for TCRbeta chain sequencing. The CDR3 regions of human TCRbeta chains were subjected to immunosequencing. The study's processing was this. Repertoire TCRs were matched against a reference library of SARS-CoV-2-specific TCRs generated with the MIRA antigen-specificity platform. Breadth was defined as the fraction of unique TCRs that were SARS-CoV-2-associated, and depth was defined as the fraction of total T cells that were SARS-CoV-2-associated. Each spike-specific TCR was assigned to its reactive spike region and to a CD4 or CD8 class using the MIRA data. Log10-transformed breadth and depth values were compared by one-way ANOVA with Sidak's multiple comparisons tests. TCRdb limited this immuneACCESS table to in-frame rearrangements with V and J called. A share of clones is missing; checked studies link under half to unresolved V genes, and the rest is unexplained. V and J calls and clone size come straight from that table; D and trimming were deduced from the DNA. The sample table holds around 84,000 clones, of which over 75% were seen once. The ten most abundant clones make up approximately 30% of the sample.

For this clone: There is no known antigen for this receptor. Base qualities are not provided; no much larger clone lies one nucleotide away.

This sample comprised peripheral blood, obtained on day 0 of AZD1222 vaccination. The receptor comes from an adult in good health.

The sequenced DNA: TGTGCCAGCAGCGTAGCGGCAGGGACCAACTACGAGCAGTACTTC. It codes for CASSVAAGTNYEQYF. The chain joins TRBV9 to TRBJ2-7; the D segment might be TRBD1 or TRBD2, since each matches 5 bases. CDR1 and CDR2 (SGDLS, YYNGEE) derive from the germline V gene. The junction carries 13 bases between V and J, which are trimmed by 0 bases and 3 bases respectively. The CDR3 sequence holds 15 residues, the cysteine and phenylalanine included. Just the 45-base CDR3 DNA is kept, in frame starting at base 1.